Listed below are T cell receptor beta chains from one sample, sequenced in a study of monozygotic twins with inflammatory bowel disease. TCRdb re-called the 5' RACE reads and gives one entry per CDR3 protein, without DNA. The sample table sets out roughly 330,000 distinct CDR3 sequences. Source material: blood. Receptor source: a human donor with ulcerative colitis or Crohn's disease, or a healthy co-twin of an affected twin (not recorded which). Each CDR3 is given with its conserved first and last residue.

V gene	J gene	CDR3 protein
TRBV29-1	TRBJ1-2	CSTDEAGAGYGYTF
TRBV5-1	TRBJ1-1	CASSFAPPGHPNTEAFF
TRBV4-3	TRBJ2-2	CASSFGQGRTGELFF
TRBV27	TRBJ2-1	CASSLFLASGRNEQFF
TRBV5-1	TRBJ2-3	CAGSPGLAGVSTDTQYF
TRBV4-1	TRBJ1-1	CASSHKARRTEAFF
TRBV21-1	TRBJ2-2	CASSKDVSGQGKTGELFF
TRBV28	TRBJ2-2	CASSLSGTGELFF
TRBV11-2	TRBJ1-5	CASSLDLGGQPQHF
TRBV20-1	TRBJ1-1	CSARGRLNTEAFF
TRBV5-1	TRBJ2-1	CASSWTVRVVNEQFF
TRBV18	TRBJ2-1	CASSPFSLTSGGEIADEQFF
TRBV15	TRBJ2-1	CATSIIGTFRDGNEQFF
TRBV27	TRBJ2-3	CASSLGRHEFTQYF
TRBV3-1	TRBJ2-5	CASTDGTQETQYF
TRBV6-1	TRBJ2-6	CATWDRGVSGANVLTF
TRBV12-3/TRBV12-4	TRBJ1-5	CASRTGTEANQPQHF
TRBV7-2	TRBJ1-2	CASSLAAGYGYTF
TRBV5-1	TRBJ2-3	CASSPGLAGDTQYF
TRBV9	TRBJ1-2	CASSPAPKDGYTF
TRBV5-1	TRBJ2-1	CASSRTSGSYNEQFF
TRBV5-5	TRBJ2-2	CASSLFGNTGELFF
TRBV15	TRBJ2-1	CATSALVSYNEQFF
TRBV27	TRBJ2-2	CASGHSNTGELFF
TRBV7-6	TRBJ2-7	CASSLLTGTAPYEQYF
TRBV20-1	TRBJ1-4	CSAKRDRDEKLFF
TRBV5-5	TRBJ2-3	CASSSDGLITDTQYF
TRBV27	TRBJ2-2	CASSFILSGELFF
TRBV5-1	TRBJ2-2	CASTLGTITGELFF
TRBV20-1	TRBJ1-1	CSARGTGANTEAFF
TRBV27	TRBJ2-2	CASSPFRGYTGELFF
TRBV3-1	TRBJ2-5	CASSQDSPSGKEETQYF
TRBV11-2	TRBJ2-3	CASSPQPSGRALSTQYF
TRBV5-1	TRBJ2-3	CASSWRGGSTDTQYF
TRBV10-3	TRBJ1-2	CASLRGQDYGYTF
TRBV28	TRBJ1-2	CASSSPGGVNGYTF
TRBV4-2	TRBJ2-7	CASSQVSLGLDEQYF
TRBV11-2	TRBJ1-2	CASSFGTENYGYTF
TRBV12-3/TRBV12-4	TRBJ1-5	CASSFDRAYSNQPQHF
TRBV4-1	TRBJ2-1	CASSQREGTYNEQFF
TRBV11-2	TRBJ2-7	CASSWGGDRNYEQYF
TRBV18	TRBJ2-7	CASSYRDLPYEQYF
TRBV29-1	TRBJ1-1	CSVHSNMNTEAFF
TRBV7-2	TRBJ2-7	CASSYDTYEQYF
TRBV6-2/TRBV6-3	TRBJ2-5	CASRSWRGGQETQYF
TRBV5-6	TRBJ1-1	CASSLIGENTEAFF
TRBV5-8	TRBJ2-7	CASSLAQGTGVSYEQYF
TRBV9	TRBJ2-1	CASSVGGIAGYGGNEQFF
TRBV5-4	TRBJ2-7	CASSLATSNEQYF